Below, 24 T cell receptor beta chains from the same sample are listed, as sequenced in a study of blood T cell repertoires in COVID-19. Profiled with immunoSEQ multiplex PCR; TCRdb holds only in-frame clones, not every one. The sample contains under 200,000 clones, 65% to 85% of which appear only once. The sequencing sample was made of peripheral blood. Receptors were obtained from a woman aged 60-70 years with acute or convalescent COVID-19.

V is TRBV29-1 and J is TRBJ1-2; no reliable D call. This CDR3 region has 16 residues. Trimming shortened V by 0 bases and J by 8 bases, and 22 bases separated the two germline ends. Looked up from germline, CDR1 is SQVTM and CDR2 is ANQGSEA. This CDR3 reads CSVEDPLRGGGGGYTF. DNA of the CDR3: TGCAGCGTTGAAGACCCTCTTCGGGGAGGAGGCGGAGGCTACACCTTC.

V is TRBV30 and J is TRBJ1-5, with D possibly TRBD1 on 6 matching bases. V lost 0 bases, J lost 5 bases, and 11 bases lay in between. CDR1 and CDR2 (germline): GTSNPN, SVGIG (reference sequence). The CDR3 consists of 14 residues. The CDR3 protein is CAWSVKQGDQPQHF. CDR3 sequence (DNA): TGTGCCTGGAGTGTCAAACAGGGCGATCAGCCCCAGCATTTT. Based on the CDR3 plus reference TRBV30 and TRBJ1-5, the full variable domain is SQTIHQWPATLVQPVGSPLSLECTVEGTSNPNLYWYRQAAGRGLQLLFYSVGIGQISSEVPQNLSASRPQDRQFILSSKKLLLSDSGFYLCAWSVKQGDQPQHFGDGTRLSIL.

V usage is TRBV30 and J usage is TRBJ1-5; 9 positions agree with TRBD1. Germline V lookup: CDR1 GTSNPN, CDR2 SVGIG (reference sequence). With V trimmed by 1 base and J by 4 bases, 2 bases remained unmatched. The length of the CDR3 is 14 residues. The CDR3 nucleotides read TGTGCCTGGAGTGGGGGGACAGGGAATCAGCCCCAGCATTTT. This sequence encodes CAWSGGTGNQPQHF. Full variable domain (remainder filled in from reference TRBV30 and TRBJ1-5): SQTIHQWPATLVQPVGSPLSLECTVEGTSNPNLYWYRQAAGRGLQLLFYSVGIGQISSEVPQNLSASRPQDRQFILSSKKLLLSDSGFYLCAWSGGTGNQPQHFGDGTRLSIL.

The V call is TRBV6-2 or TRBV6-3, the J call TRBJ1-2, with TRBD1 matching 9 bases. Per germline, CDR1 MNHEY and CDR2 SVGEGT. V shed 3 bases and J 1 base; nucleotides not matched to a gene: 9. The CDR3 sequence is 17 residues long. DNA of the CDR3: TGTGCCAGCAGTTATTTCCTTACGGGACAGGGTAACTATGGCTACACCTTC. This codes for CASSYFLTGQGNYGYTF.

V usage is TRBV12-2 and J usage is TRBJ2-5; the table gives TRBD2 as D, unverified against the DNA. TRBV12-2 represents a pseudogene. The CDR3 contains 15 residues. CDR3: CASRFLAGIGETQYF. As DNA, the CDR3 is TGTGCAAGTCGCTTTCTAGCGGGGATCGGAGAGACCCAGTACTTC.

V and J are TRBV6-5 and TRBJ1-1; D call uncertain. This CDR3 spans 13 amino acids. Trimming took off 6 bases at V and 1 base at J, with 9 bases between the two ends. Germline assignment: CDR1 MNHEY and CDR2 SVGAGI. In DNA form, the CDR3 reads TGTGCCAGCAGGGTGAGGGAGAACACTGAAGCTTTCTTT. This codes for CASRVRENTEAFF.

The rearrangement joins TRBV2 to TRBJ1-5; 9 nucleotides match TRBD1. Trimming cost V 5 bases and J 7 bases; bases outside gene matches: 9. CDR3 size: 15 residues. Germline lookup yields CDR1 SNHLY and CDR2 FYNNEI. The CDR3 region is CASSYTGGSGQPQHF. CDR3 coding DNA: TGTGCCAGCAGTTATACAGGGGGCTCAGGACAGCCCCAGCATTTT.

The chain combines TRBV30 with TRBJ1-6; D not certain. In germline, CDR1 is GTSNPN, CDR2 SVGIG (reference sequence). CDR3 length: 15 amino acids. V lost 0 bases to trimming and J lost 10 bases, with 16 bases between them. CDR3 in DNA: TGTGCCTGGAGTGTTGGTTCCTCGGCGGGCTCACCCCTCCACTTT. Amino acid sequence: CAWSVGSSAGSPLHF. The variable domain in full, completed from reference TRBV30 and TRBJ1-6, reads SQTIHQWPATLVQPVGSPLSLECTVEGTSNPNLYWYRQAAGRGLQLLFYSVGIGQISSEVPQNLSASRPQDRQFILSSKKLLLSDSGFYLCAWSVGSSAGSPLHFGNGTRLTVT.

This chain links TRBV21-1 with TRBJ1-6. TRBV21-1 is an annotated pseudogene. The CDR3 spans 17 residues. The CDR3 loop reads CASSKWHGGSYNSPLHF. The CDR3 DNA follows: TGTGCCAGCAGCAAATGGCACGGGGGCTCCTATAATTCACCCCTCCACTTT.

Note on this clone: This sample includes further DNA sequences coding for the same CDR3. V and J are TRBV7-8 and TRBJ1-2; a possible D gene is TRBD1 (6 bases). Trimming removed 5 bases from V and 4 bases from J, with 11 bases in between. The CDR3 extends over 13 amino acids. Germline CDR1 and CDR2: SGHVS and FQNEAQ. The CDR3 protein is CASSPGQSYGYTF. In DNA, the CDR3 is TGTGCCAGCAGCCCCGGACAGTCCTATGGCTACACCTTC.

The chain recombines TRBV6-2 or TRBV6-3 with TRBJ2-3; a possible D gene is TRBD1 (5 bases). CDR1 MNHEY and CDR2 SVGEGT come from the germline V gene. The V end was cut by 5 bases, the J end by 0 bases, with 12 bases between. CDR3 size: 15 residues. The CDR3 sequence: CASSRQTVSTDTQYF. The CDR3 nucleotides are TGTGCCAGCAGTCGACAGACAGTTAGCACAGATACGCAGTATTTT.

The V gene is TRBV5-1, the J gene TRBJ1-1; 9 nucleotides agree with TRBD1. Germline V lookup: CDR1 SGHRS, CDR2 YFSETQ. The V gene end was trimmed by 4 bases and the J gene end by 1 base; junction bases not matched to a gene: 8. The CDR3 loop spans 16 amino acids. The CDR3 DNA follows: TGCGCCAGCAGCGGGGACGGACAGGGGAAGAACACTGAAGCTTTCTTT. Translating gives CASSGDGQGKNTEAFF.

The chain combines TRBV5-6 with TRBJ1-1, with TRBD1 as a possible D gene (6 bases). The germline V gene encodes CDR1 SGHDT and CDR2 YYEEEE. Trimming pared 9 bases from V and 0 bases from J, leaving 15 bases between. The CDR3 has 14 residues. This CDR3 reads CATSRDTVNTEAFF. As DNA, the CDR3 is TGTGCCACCTCCCGGGACACAGTGAACACTGAAGCTTTCTTT.

The rearrangement links TRBV4-3 to TRBJ1-5; no clear D. Trimming took 0 bases from V and 5 from J, leaving 11 bases between them. Germline CDR1 is LGHNA and CDR2 is YSLEER. This CDR3 is built from 15 residues. CDR3 nucleotide sequence: TGCGCCAGCAGCCAAGAGTACGCGCAGGATCAGCCCCAGCATTTT. This gives the protein CASSQEYAQDQPQHF.

The chain employs TRBV6-5 and TRBJ2-3; D might be TRBD1 (6 bases). Between the trimmed V and J ends, which lost 6 bases and 5 bases, there was a span of 12 bases. The CDR3 is 13 amino acids. CDR1 MNHEY and CDR2 SVGAGI come from the germline V gene. CDR3 residues: CASRLQGRDTQYF. DNA of the CDR3: TGTGCCAGCAGGTTACAGGGCCGAGATACGCAGTATTTT.

The rearrangement uses TRBV15 and TRBJ2-5; 8 bases are a match to TRBD2. This CDR3 is 15 amino acids long. V lost 4 bases to trimming and J lost 5 bases; unmatched junction nucleotides: 9. The germline V gene encodes CDR1 LNHNV and CDR2 YYDKDF (reference sequence). The CDR3 sequence is CATSTSPGLEETQYF. CDR3 in DNA: TGTGCCACCAGCACAAGTCCGGGACTAGAGGAGACCCAGTACTTC. The complete variable domain, with remaining parts taken from reference TRBV15 and TRBJ2-5, reads DAMVIQNPRYQVTQFGKPVTLSCSQTLNHNVMYWYQQKSSQAPKLLFHYYDKDFNNEADTPDNFQSRRPNTSFCFLDIRSPGLGDTAMYLCATSTSPGLEETQYFGPGTRLLVL.

J is TRBJ1-2 and V is TRBV6-5, with a tentative D call TRBD1 (5 bases). Germline V gene sequence: CDR1 MNHEY, CDR2 SVGAGI. V lost 0 bases to trimming and J lost 2 bases, with 10 bases between them. This CDR3 region has 15 residues. CDR3 loop: CASSYSLTANYGYTF. The CDR3 DNA reads as TGTGCCAGCAGTTACTCCCTGACAGCGAACTATGGCTACACCTTC.

This rearrangement joins TRBV30 to TRBJ1-6; TRBD1 matches at 7 bases. The junction had 4 bases not matched to a gene; V was cut back by 5 bases and J by 0 bases. Germline CDR1 GTSNPN, CDR2 SVGIG (reference sequence). CDR3 length: 15 residues. This CDR3 reads CAWGTAHSYNSPLHF. For the CDR3, the DNA is TGTGCCTGGGGGACAGCGCACTCCTATAATTCACCCCTCCACTTT.

The V and J genes are TRBV3-1 (or the pseudogene TRBV3-2) and TRBJ2-2; 10 positions agree with TRBD1. Germline V gene sequence: CDR1 LGHDT, CDR2 YNNKEL (reference sequence). Trimming removed 6 bases from V and 0 bases from J; junction bases left unmatched: 4. This CDR3 region has 16 residues. In DNA form, the CDR3 reads TGTGCCAGCAGGGACAGGGGGAGAACGAACACCGGGGAGCTGTTTTTT. It encodes CASRDRGRTNTGELFF.

The J gene is TRBJ2-3, the V gene TRBV6-6; weak D call: TRBD2 (5 bases). V was trimmed by 0 bases and J by 6 bases, leaving 10 bases between them. The CDR3 length is 14 residues. The germline gives CDR1 MNHNY, CDR2 SVGAGI (reference sequence). CDR3 in DNA: TGTGCCAGCAGTTACTCCGGGAACACGGATACGCAGTATTTT. This gives the protein CASSYSGNTDTQYF.

This chain uses TRBV24-1 with TRBJ2-1, with 8 bases that match TRBD1. Germline CDR1 reads KGHDR; CDR2 reads SFDVKD. After removal of 7 bases from V and 7 bases from J, the junction contained 8 bases not matched to a gene. This CDR3 is 14 amino acids long. The CDR3 DNA reads TGTGCCACCAGCACGGGACAGGTAGGGAATGAGCAGTTCTTC. Residues: CATSTGQVGNEQFF.

This clone has just a few counts. The chain carries TRBV21-1 and TRBJ1-2. TRBV21-1 is a pseudogene. The length of the CDR3 is 9 residues. CDR3 nucleotides: TGTGCCAGCAGCAAAGCCCCGGGATTC. Protein sequence: CASSKAPGF.

This sequence joins TRBV5-5 and TRBJ2-7; D not resolved. The CDR3 is 13 amino acids. The ends were cut back, 3 bases at V and 0 bases at J, with 7 bases in the middle. Germline V gene lookup returns CDR1 SGHKS and CDR2 YYEKEE (reference sequence). Here the CDR3 DNA reads TGTGCCAGCAGCTCTCCTAGCTCCTACGAGCAGTACTTC. This gives the protein CASSSPSSYEQYF.

The chain carries TRBV29-1 and TRBJ1-6; no reliable D call. In germline, CDR1 is SQVTM, CDR2 ANQGSEA. This CDR3 has 13 residues. The ends were cut back, 4 bases at V and 6 bases at J, with 10 bases in the middle. CDR3 sequence (DNA): TGCAGCGTTGGGGAGTACCGTAATTCACCCCTCCACTTT. This codes for CSVGEYRNSPLHF.